This TCR beta chain emerged from a study of T cell responses to AZD1222 COVID-19 vaccine. Note on this clone: Its antigen is not identified.

CDR1 KGHDR and CDR2 SFDVKD come from the germline V gene. V lost 1 base and J lost 11; bases outside the gene matches: 10. This CDR3 spans 15 amino acids. Findings of the study overall: Baseline seropositivity occurred in only a handful of AZD1222 recipients. Vaccine-associated CD4 TCRs spanned spike, dominant at 160-218 and 743-854. Repertoire sampling happened only post peak T cell response.

TCRdb's table, derived via immunoSEQ multiplex PCR, lists solely in-frame clones and lacks some. In the table there are 95,000 to 150,000 clones, 80% to 90% of which are singletons. The chain carries TRBV24-1 and TRBJ2-1; 7 positions agree with TRBD2. Sequencing was performed on peripheral blood, taken 28 days after the second AZD1222 dose. The receptor was isolated from an adult who received the AZD1222 COVID-19 vaccine. Written as DNA, the CDR3 is TGTGCCACCAGTGATTTTGCTCCGGGGGGTACTCAGCAGTTCTTC. It translates to CATSDFAPGGTQQFF.